This T cell receptor beta chain was retrieved from a study of shared clonotypes between healthy human individuals. Study-level information: CD4 naive and CD4 memory each took three plates per donor, while CD8 naive took two and CD8 memory one. Study conclusions and caveats: Shared clonotypes: approximately 5.3% naive CD4, about 3.5% naive CD8, about 2.5% memory CD4, approximately 0.37% memory CD8. Though the depth was large, rarefaction showed that sorted-subset sequencing was incomplete.

On this clone: Its specificity is unknown.

As originally analysed: Junction-only sequences without quality scores were provided by ImmunoSEQ, so filtering was different. Here immunoSEQ multiplex PCR was the method, and the copy in TCRdb shows in-frame clones only, minus some. The D gene and trimming were derived from the DNA, and the V and J assignments and clone size from that table. This sample carries about 2.5 million clones, 85% to 95% of them seen once, and the ten largest clones take 0.37%. The CDR3 is 13 residues long. Per germline, CDR1 ENHRY and CDR2 SYGVKD. Trimming cost V 7 bases and J 6 bases; bases outside gene matches: 8. The clonotype comes from a man between 18 and 29 years old in good health. Some clones in this sample may be carry-over from other donors' samples. The sample taken for sequencing was naive CD4+ T cells from PBMCs. Subset specified: CD45RA+ positively selected. The chain employs TRBV10-3 and TRBJ1-1, with 7 bases that match TRBD1. This chain's CDR3 is CAITIDRVAEAFF. The CDR3 region has the DNA TGTGCCATCACTATTGACAGGGTCGCTGAAGCTTTCTTT.